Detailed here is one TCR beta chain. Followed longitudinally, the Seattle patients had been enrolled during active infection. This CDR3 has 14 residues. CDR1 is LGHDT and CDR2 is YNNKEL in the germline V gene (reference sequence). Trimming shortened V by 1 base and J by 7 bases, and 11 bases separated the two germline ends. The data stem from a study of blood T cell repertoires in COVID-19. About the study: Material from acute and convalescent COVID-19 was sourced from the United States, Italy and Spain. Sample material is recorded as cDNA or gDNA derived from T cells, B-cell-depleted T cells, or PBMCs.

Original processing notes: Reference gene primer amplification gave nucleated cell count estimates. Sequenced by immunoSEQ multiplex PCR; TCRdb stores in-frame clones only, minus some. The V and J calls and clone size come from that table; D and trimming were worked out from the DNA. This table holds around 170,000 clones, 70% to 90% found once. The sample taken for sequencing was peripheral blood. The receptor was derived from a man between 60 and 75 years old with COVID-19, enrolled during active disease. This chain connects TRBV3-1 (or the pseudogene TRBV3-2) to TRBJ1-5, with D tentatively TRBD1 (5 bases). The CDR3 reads CASSQGRGFQPQHF. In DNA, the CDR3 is TGTGCCAGCAGCCAAGGACGGGGGTTCCAGCCCCAGCATTTT.